Shown below are 24 T cell receptor beta chains from a single sample sequenced in a study of blood T cell repertoires in COVID-19. Sequenced by immunoSEQ multiplex PCR; TCRdb stores in-frame clones only, minus some. The table lists approximately 290,000 clones, approximately 85% of them singletons. Specimen: PBMCs or T cells enriched from blood (not recorded which). Receptors originate from a woman aged 25 to 39 who had recovered from COVID-19.

V gene TRBV7-8 combines with J gene TRBJ2-7; 9 bases line up with TRBD1. Germline-derived CDR1 and CDR2 are SGHVS and FQNEAQ. V lost 1 base, J lost 3 bases, and 10 bases stayed unmatched. The CDR3 is made up of 17 amino acids. CDR3 sequence: CASSLGSVGQGFYEQYF. Here the CDR3 DNA reads TGTGCCAGCAGCTTAGGTTCTGTAGGACAGGGGTTCTACGAGCAGTACTTC.

The chain recombines TRBV9 with TRBJ2-5; D possibly corresponds to TRBD2 (5 bases). Germline CDR1 reads SGDLS; CDR2 reads YYNGEE. V shed 0 bases and J shed 4 bases, with 10 bases lying between them. The CDR3 runs to 14 residues. CDR3: CASSVARGSETQYF. The CDR3 nucleotides are TGTGCCAGCAGCGTAGCTAGAGGGTCAGAGACCCAGTACTTC. The variable domain in full, with the rest retrieved from reference TRBV9 and TRBJ2-5, is DSGVTQTPKHLITATGQRVTLRCSPRSGDLSVYWYQQSLDQGLQFLIQYYNGEERAKGNILERFSAQQFPDLHSELNLSSLELGDSALYFCASSVARGSETQYFGPGTRLLVL.

The chain carries TRBV28 and TRBJ2-1, with 7 bases aligning to TRBD2. Germline CDR1 and CDR2: MDHEN and SYDVKM. J gave up 5 bases and V 6 bases, and 10 bases lay outside the gene matches. CDR3 length: 15 residues. This chain's CDR3 is CASRVFGGGDNEQFF. CDR3 coding DNA: TGTGCCAGCAGAGTCTTTGGGGGAGGGGACAATGAGCAGTTCTTC.

The chain is built from TRBV18 and TRBJ1-2; D uncertain. This CDR3 has 13 residues. CDR1 is KGHSH and CDR2 is LQKENI in the germline V gene. Trimming pared 2 bases from V and 0 bases from J, leaving 4 bases between. The CDR3 DNA reads as TGTGCCAGCTCACCAACAGCTAACTATGGCTACACCTTC. Translating it yields CASSPTANYGYTF.

The chain is built from TRBV5-5 and TRBJ2-3; D remains ambiguous. V was cut by 6 bases and J by 3 bases, with 5 bases left in between. Germline-derived CDR1 and CDR2 are SGHKS and YYEKEE (reference sequence). This CDR3 contains 11 residues. The CDR3, as DNA: TGTGCCAGCATACGGACAGATACGCAGTATTTT. This sequence encodes CASIRTDTQYF.

The gene calls are TRBV15 and TRBJ2-6, with 7 nucleotides matching TRBD2. This CDR3 has 17 amino acids. CDR1 and CDR2 (germline): LNHNV, YYDKDF (reference sequence). J was trimmed by 0 bases and V by 1 base; bases with no gene match: 3. The CDR3 loop reads CATSRAGRVSGANVLTF. CDR3 nucleotide sequence: TGTGCCACCAGCAGAGCGGGGAGGGTCTCTGGGGCCAACGTCCTGACTTTC.

The rearrangement joins TRBV19 to TRBJ2-1; 10 bases align to TRBD2. Germline V lookup: CDR1 LNHDA, CDR2 SQIVND (reference sequence). Trimming cost V 6 bases and J 0 bases; bases outside gene matches: 2. This CDR3 region has 15 residues. CDR3 nucleotide sequence: TGTGCCAGTAGCAGGACTAGCGGCTCCTACAATGAGCAGTTCTTC. It codes for CASSRTSGSYNEQFF.

The chain is built from TRBV12-5 and TRBJ1-1, with no clear D. This CDR3 spans 12 amino acids. Germline CDR1 is LGHNT and CDR2 is FRNRAP. V lost 3 bases to trimming and J lost 4 bases, with 6 bases between them. The CDR3 DNA reads as TGTGCTAGTGGTTTCCGAGTCACTGAAGCTTTCTTT. Protein sequence: CASGFRVTEAFF. Full variable domain (remainder filled in from reference TRBV12-5 and TRBJ1-1): DARVTQTPRHKVTEMGQEVTMRCQPILGHNTVFWYRQTMMQGLELLAYFRNRAPLDDSGMPKDRFSAEMPDATLATLKIQPSEPRDSAVYFCASGFRVTEAFFGQGTRLTVV.

The J gene is TRBJ1-1, the V gene TRBV3-1 (or the pseudogene TRBV3-2); TRBD1 is a possible D gene (6 bases). The V end was cut by 1 base, the J end by 0 bases, with 12 bases between. The CDR3 totals 16 residues. The V gene's germline CDR1 is LGHDT and CDR2 YNNKEL (reference sequence). The CDR3 loop is CASSQGGHLMNTEAFF. CDR3 bases: TGTGCCAGCAGCCAAGGGGGACACCTTATGAACACTGAAGCTTTCTTT.

The CDR3: CASSRDRDTEAFF. CDR3 in DNA: TGTGCCAGCTCACGGGACAGGGACACTGAAGCTTTCTTT. This chain connects TRBV18 to TRBJ1-1; 9 positions match TRBD1. CDR3 length equals 13 residues. Per germline, CDR1 KGHSH and CDR2 LQKENI. J gave up 3 bases and V 4 bases, and 0 bases lay outside the gene matches.

This clone was observed at least ten times. This chain's CDR3 is CASSVSGGGQETQYF. Written as DNA, the CDR3 is TGTGCCAGCAGCGTTAGCGGGGGGGGACAAGAGACCCAGTACTTC. V gene TRBV6-4 combines with J gene TRBJ2-5, with TRBD2 matching 11 bases. J lost 2 bases, V lost 6 bases, and 5 bases had no gene match. CDR1 is MRHNA, CDR2 SNTAGT, per germline. The CDR3 totals 15 residues.

The V gene is TRBV6-5, the J gene TRBJ1-2, with TRBD1 matching over 7 bases. Trimming cost V 5 bases and J 4 bases; bases outside gene matches: 4. The germline gives CDR1 MNHEY, CDR2 SVGAGI. CDR3 length: 13 amino acids. This CDR3 reads CASSMGQTYGYTF. The CDR3 DNA sequence: TGTGCCAGCAGTATGGGACAGACCTATGGCTACACCTTC.

The J gene is TRBJ2-4, the V gene TRBV27; D is undetermined. V was clipped by 8 bases and J by 3 bases, with 17 bases between them. The CDR3 sequence is 15 residues long. Germline assignment: CDR1 MNHEY and CDR2 SMNVEV (reference sequence). CDR3 residues: CASWPTGSVKNIQYF. The CDR3 region has the DNA TGTGCCAGCTGGCCGACGGGTTCCGTCAAAAACATTCAGTACTTC.

The gene calls are TRBV29-1 and TRBJ2-5; 7 bases align to TRBD2. CDR1 and CDR2 (germline): SQVTM, ANQGSEA. After removal of 7 bases from V and 5 bases from J, the junction contained 13 bases not matched to a gene. The CDR3 spans 14 residues. The CDR3 loop is CSAPMGGRLETQYF. For the CDR3, the DNA is TGCAGCGCCCCGATGGGCGGGAGATTGGAGACCCAGTACTTC.

The genes are TRBV28 and TRBJ2-4; 7 bases are a match to TRBD2. The ends lost 1 base at V and 1 base at J; junction bases unmatched: 16. CDR1 and CDR2 from the germline V gene are MDHEN and SYDVKM. The length of the CDR3 is 20 residues. The CDR3, as DNA: TGTGCCAGCAGTTTATACGACATTCGGGGGGAGGGAATGGCCAAAAACATTCAGTACTTC. This encodes CASSLYDIRGEGMAKNIQYF.

J is TRBJ1-6 and V is TRBV5-1; tentatively, D is TRBD1 (6 bases). Germline CDR1 and CDR2: SGHRS and YFSETQ. CDR3 length: 14 amino acids. Deletions cut 4 bases from V and 9 bases from J, with 14 bases between. DNA for the CDR3: TGCGCCAGCAGCCTCGACAGGTTGGGTTCACCCCTCCACTTT. Its translation: CASSLDRLGSPLHF. Variable domain in full (rest from reference TRBV5-1 and TRBJ1-6): KAGVTQTPRYLIKTRGQQVTLSCSPISGHRSVSWYQQTPGQGLQFLFEYFSETQRNKGNFPGRFSGRQFSNSRSEMNVSTLELGDSALYLCASSLDRLGSPLHFGNGTRLTVT.

The rearrangement uses TRBV3-1 (or the pseudogene TRBV3-2) and TRBJ2-1; D may be TRBD1 (5 bases). The germline V gene encodes CDR1 LGHDT and CDR2 YNNKEL (reference sequence). The germline V and J ends were trimmed by 4 bases and 1 base, with 20 bases remaining between them. CDR3 size: 18 residues. Here the CDR3 reads CASSPPDLGVRSYNEQFF. In DNA form, the CDR3 reads TGTGCCAGCAGCCCCCCCGACTTAGGGGTAAGGTCCTACAATGAGCAGTTCTTC.

The rearrangement uses TRBV4-1 and TRBJ2-7; 9 nucleotides line up with TRBD2. The germline CDR1 and CDR2 sequences are MGHRA and YSYEKL. V trimming: 3 bases; J trimming: 3 bases; junction bases outside the gene matches: 12. CDR3 length equals 17 residues. For the CDR3, the DNA is TGCGCCAGCAGCCATCAAATAGCGGGAGCGGGGGGCTACGAGCAGTACTTC. Its translation is CASSHQIAGAGGYEQYF.

The chain has TRBV29-1 and TRBJ2-2; 9 bases are a match to TRBD2. The length of the CDR3 is 16 residues. The V gene's germline CDR1 is SQVTM and CDR2 ANQGSEA. V dropped 0 bases and J dropped 6; count of bases not matched to a gene: 8. CDR3 in DNA: TGCAGCGTTGAAGATCCTGCGGGAGGGAGAGCCGGGGAGCTGTTTTTT. Amino acids: CSVEDPAGGRAGELFF.

This chain uses TRBV5-1 with TRBJ2-1, with 8 bases fitting TRBD2. Germline V gene lookup returns CDR1 SGHRS and CDR2 YFSETQ. V gave up 2 bases and J gave up 0 bases; unmatched junction bases: 4. This CDR3 comprises 16 residues. The CDR3 loop is CASSFLSGSSYNEQFF. The CDR3 DNA sequence: TGCGCCAGCAGCTTTCTGAGCGGGAGCTCCTACAATGAGCAGTTCTTC.

CDR3 residues: CASRSPDRDTGELFF. Here the CDR3 DNA reads TGTGCAAGTCGCTCGCCGGACAGGGACACCGGGGAGCTGTTTTTT. The chain carries TRBV12-2 and TRBJ2-2; TRBD1 is taken as the D call from the table, unchecked against the DNA. TRBV12-2 is flagged as a pseudogene. The length of the CDR3 is 15 residues.

The CDR3 nucleotides read TGTGCCAGCAGGGATGGCGGGAAGGAGACCCAGTACTTC. It yields the protein CASRDGGKETQYF. The chain uses TRBV7-3 and TRBJ2-5; tentatively, D is TRBD2 (6 bases). The CDR3 consists of 13 residues. V was trimmed by 6 bases and J by 5 bases, leaving 13 bases between them. Looked up from germline, CDR1 is SGHTA and CDR2 is FQGTGA.

This chain joins TRBV6-5 and TRBJ2-7, with a possible D match to TRBD1 (6 bases). CDR3 length: 15 amino acids. The V end was cut by 7 bases, the J end by 1 base, with 17 bases between. CDR1 and CDR2 (germline): MNHEY, SVGAGI. CDR3 coding DNA: TGTGCCAGCAAGGACAGAGGATTAGGTTCCTACGAGCAGTACTTC. This sequence encodes CASKDRGLGSYEQYF.

The CDR3 DNA sequence: TGTGCCAGCAGCGTACTTAGCGTCCCCTACGAGCAGTACTTC. Translated: CASSVLSVPYEQYF. The J gene is TRBJ2-7, the V gene TRBV9; weak D call: TRBD2 (5 bases). Per germline, CDR1 SGDLS and CDR2 YYNGEE. The CDR3 length is 14 residues. Trimming removed 1 base at V and 2 bases at J, with 10 bases between.